Shown below are 32 T cell receptor beta chains from a single sample sequenced in a study of T cell repertoires in cytomegalovirus infection. No antigen is known for these receptors. TCRdb reanalysed the reads using MiXCR and keeps one entry per CDR3 protein. Here the sample spans about 920,000 distinct CDR3 sequences, approximately 31% being singletons. This specimen was cultured CD8+ T cells from PBMCs, taken from culture after CMV antigen stimulation. The origin of the receptors is a human donor in good health (CMV status not recorded). Some clones in this sample may be carry-over from other donors' samples.

This clonotype has more than one count but fewer than ten. This rearrangement joins TRBV5-6 to TRBJ1-2; D unresolved. V was trimmed by 1 base and J by 1 base, leaving 11 bases between them. This CDR3 contains 15 residues. Germline loops: CDR1 SGHDT, CDR2 YYEEEE. CDR3 protein: CASSLTAELNYGYTF. The CDR3 region has the DNA TGTGCCAGCAGCTTGACGGCAGAGCTTAACTATGGCTACACCTTC.

In this sample, this clonotype turned up a few times. The chain links TRBV6-2 or TRBV6-3 to TRBJ2-7; either TRBD1 or TRBD2 may supply D (5 bases each). Trimming cost V 10 bases and J 3 bases, with 13 bases left between them. This CDR3 region has 12 residues. In germline, CDR1 is MNHEY, CDR2 SVGEGT. CDR3 coding DNA: TGTGCCACCGGGGACGAATACTACGAGCAGTACGTC. Translated: CATGDEYYEQYV.

V usage is TRBV14 and J usage is TRBJ2-5; TRBD2 is a possible D gene (6 bases). The CDR3 is made up of 16 amino acids. Germline V gene lookup returns CDR1 SGHDN and CDR2 FVKESK. Trimming cost V 1 base and J 1 base, with 13 bases left between them. CDR3 residues: CASSQGWRGIQETQYF. CDR3 in DNA: TGTGCCAGCAGCCAAGGTTGGAGGGGAATCCAAGAGACCCAGTACTTC.

J is TRBJ1-5 and V is TRBV14; D possibly corresponds to TRBD1 (6 bases). Germline V gene data show CDR1 as SGHDN and CDR2 as FVKESK. V lost 0 bases, J lost 3 bases, and 9 bases lay in between. The CDR3 has 15 residues. The CDR3 loop is CASSQDSGANQPQHF. The CDR3 DNA sequence: TGTGCCAGCAGCCAAGATTCAGGGGCCAATCAGCCCCAGCATTTT.

The rearrangement joins TRBV7-6 to TRBJ1-2; D is undetermined. V lost 1 base, J lost 4 bases, and 10 bases lay in between. This CDR3 comprises 14 residues. Germline loops: CDR1 SGHVS, CDR2 FNYEAQ. In nucleotides, the CDR3 is TGTGCCAGCAGCTTAGACGTCGGCAGCTATGGCTACACCTTC. Translated, it gives CASSLDVGSYGYTF.

The chain links TRBV11-2 to TRBJ2-3; 9 bases map to TRBD1. V lost 5 bases and J lost 2; bases outside the gene matches: 11. In germline, CDR1 is SGHAT, CDR2 FQNNGV. This CDR3 comprises 17 residues. The CDR3 protein is CASSHRGDRVFTDTQYF. The CDR3 region has the DNA TGTGCCAGCAGCCACCGGGGGGACAGGGTGTTCACAGATACGCAGTATTTT. The whole variable domain, filled in from reference TRBV11-2 and TRBJ2-3, reads EAGVAQSPRYKIIEKRQSVAFWCNPISGHATLYWYQQILGQGPKLLIQFQNNGVVDDSQLPKDRFSAERLKGVDSTLKIQPAKLEDSAVYLCASSHRGDRVFTDTQYFGPGTRLTVL.

This chain links TRBV10-3 with TRBJ2-3, with D possibly TRBD1 on 6 matching bases. V was cut by 5 bases and J by 0 bases, with 12 bases left in between. The CDR3 contains 15 residues. Germline-derived CDR1 and CDR2 are ENHRY and SYGVKD. CDR3 bases: TGTGCCATCAGTCCCAGAACAGGGAGCACAGATACGCAGTATTTT. Its protein is CAISPRTGSTDTQYF.

The chain couples TRBV12-3 or TRBV12-4 to TRBJ1-1, with D perhaps TRBD1 (5 bases). The CDR3 has 14 residues. Trimming took 10 bases from V and 2 from J, leaving 17 bases between them. The CDR3 loop reads CANTIPGGNTEAFF. The CDR3 coding sequence is TGTGCCAACACGATACCCGGGGGAAACACTGAAGCTTTCTTT.

This clonotype was detected a few times. The chain is built from TRBV7-9 and TRBJ2-1; no reliable D call. V dropped 0 bases and J dropped 4 bases, with 13 bases sitting between them. The germline V gene has CDR1 SEHNR and CDR2 FQNEAQ (reference sequence). The CDR3 has 16 amino acids. In nucleotides, the CDR3 is TGTGCCAGCAGCTTAGCGACCCAACTCCCGTACAATGAGCAGTTCTTC. Its translation: CASSLATQLPYNEQFF.

This clonotype showed up just once. It may be a read error: a sequence one base away is much more abundant. The chain recombines TRBV12-3 or TRBV12-4 with TRBJ2-1, with D hard to call. The CDR3 is made up of 17 amino acids. V was cut by 4 bases and J by 1 base, with 17 bases left in between. CDR3: CASSSRTAKYSYNEQFF. The CDR3, as DNA: TGTGCCAGCAGTTCTCGGACGGCAAAATATTCCTACAATGAGCAGTTCTTC.

A few counts support this clonotype. The chain carries TRBV7-9 and TRBJ2-2; D ambiguous. The germline V gene encodes CDR1 SEHNR and CDR2 FQNEAQ (reference sequence). The germline V and J ends were trimmed by 5 bases and 6 bases, with 13 bases remaining between them. This CDR3 is built from 14 residues. CDR3 coding DNA: TGTGCCAGCAGCCCCGGGCCTACGGCCGGGGAGCTGTTTTTT. This sequence encodes CASSPGPTAGELFF. Full variable domain (missing parts from reference TRBV7-9 and TRBJ2-2): DTGVSQNPRHKITKRGQNVTFRCDPISEHNRLYWYRQTLGQGPEFLTYFQNEAQLEKSRLLSDRFSAERPKGSFSTLEIQRTEQGDSAMYLCASSPGPTAGELFFGEGSRLTVL.

This clonotype was recorded a few times. This chain links TRBV19 with TRBJ1-1; D uncertain. The CDR3 consists of 17 residues. The V end lost 1 base, the J end lost 4 bases, and 19 bases lay between the germline ends. The germline gives CDR1 LNHDA, CDR2 SQIVND (reference sequence). CDR3 sequence: CASSIGGPDIWPTEAFF. In nucleotides, the CDR3 is TGTGCCAGTAGTATAGGAGGACCCGATATCTGGCCCACTGAAGCTTTCTTT.

V is TRBV7-9 and J is TRBJ2-3, with 10 nucleotides matching TRBD2. With V trimmed by 3 bases and J by 2 bases, 17 bases remained unmatched. Germline V gene lookup returns CDR1 SEHNR and CDR2 FQNEAQ (reference sequence). This CDR3 contains 20 residues. The CDR3 sequence: CASSLLGLAGAQENTDTQYF. The DNA for the CDR3 is TGTGCCAGCAGCTTGTTAGGTCTAGCGGGGGCACAAGAGAACACAGATACGCAGTATTTT.

In its sample, this clonotype was seen a few times. The genes are TRBV15 and TRBJ1-1; 7 bases agree with TRBD1. Germline-derived CDR1 and CDR2 are LNHNV and YYDKDF (reference sequence). Germline trimming cut 3 bases from V and 8 bases from J; bases unmatched to any gene: 6. The CDR3 is made up of 13 amino acids. The CDR3: CATSSIRGREAFF. The CDR3 DNA sequence: TGTGCCACCAGCAGTATAAGGGGGCGCGAAGCTTTCTTT. Complete variable domain (other parts from reference TRBV15 and TRBJ1-1): DAMVIQNPRYQVTQFGKPVTLSCSQTLNHNVMYWYQQKSSQAPKLLFHYYDKDFNNEADTPDNFQSRRPNTSFCFLDIRSPGLGDTAMYLCATSSIRGREAFFGQGTRLTVV.

This clonotype was counted only a few times. The chain carries TRBV9 and TRBJ1-4; tentatively, D is TRBD1 (6 bases). This CDR3 has 15 amino acids. V gave up 0 bases and J gave up 6 bases, with 12 bases separating them. Germline V gene lookup returns CDR1 SGDLS and CDR2 YYNGEE. The CDR3 protein is CASSVVAAGDEKLFF. The CDR3 DNA reads as TGTGCCAGCAGCGTAGTGGCTGCAGGGGATGAAAAACTGTTTTTT.

This clonotype was seen more than once but under ten times. The chain is built from TRBV5-5 and TRBJ1-1; no clear D gene. V was cut by 5 bases and J by 1 base, with 6 bases left in between. CDR1 is SGHKS, CDR2 YYEKEE, per germline (reference sequence). This CDR3 has 12 residues. CDR3 coding DNA: TGTGCCAGCAGGAGTTCGAACACTGAAGCTTTCTTT. As protein: CASRSSNTEAFF.

The chain is built from TRBV27 and TRBJ1-2, with D maybe TRBD1 (6 bases). V was pared by 5 bases and J by 2 bases, with 9 bases between. The CDR3 consists of 13 residues. The germline V gene encodes CDR1 MNHEY and CDR2 SMNVEV (reference sequence). The CDR3 protein is CASSHRENYGYTF. The DNA of the CDR3 is TGTGCCAGCAGTCACAGGGAAAACTATGGCTACACCTTC.

On this clonotype: One end of the junction is discordant with germline, which a read error may explain. J is TRBJ1-2 and V is TRBV28; 9 bases are shared with TRBD1. CDR1 MDHEN and CDR2 SYDVKM come from the germline V gene. This CDR3 region has 15 residues. CDR3 sequence reads: CASNLWDRDTHGYTF. In nucleotides, the CDR3 is TGTGCCAGCAATTTATGGGACAGGGATACTCATGGCTACACCTTC.

In this sample, this clonotype turned up many times. The chain has TRBV7-6 and TRBJ2-1; 8 bases line up with TRBD2. J was trimmed by 6 bases and V by 6 bases; bases with no gene match: 10. This CDR3 has 15 amino acids. CDR1 is SGHVS and CDR2 is FNYEAQ in the germline V gene. DNA of the CDR3: TGTGCCAGCAGGAGGGGGACTAGTATGTCCAATGAGCAGTTCTTC. It is translated as CASRRGTSMSNEQFF.

There are many counts of this clonotype. This chain links TRBV19 with TRBJ2-6; D unresolved. Germline V gene data show CDR1 as LNHDA and CDR2 as SQIVND (reference sequence). The length of the CDR3 is 17 residues. V gave up 5 bases and J gave up 0 bases, with 14 bases separating them. The CDR3 here is CASSFEARTSGANVLTF. For the CDR3, the DNA is TGTGCCAGTAGTTTCGAGGCCCGCACCTCTGGGGCCAACGTCCTGACTTTC.

The chain recombines TRBV27 with TRBJ1-2, with 10 bases aligning to TRBD1. The CDR3 runs to 17 residues. CDR1 is MNHEY and CDR2 is SMNVEV in the germline V gene (reference sequence). The junction had 9 bases not matched to a gene; V was cut back by 5 bases and J by 0 bases. In nucleotides, the CDR3 is TGTGCCAGCAGTGCCGGGACAGGGGCTAGGTCTAACTATGGCTACACCTTC. Its translation is CASSAGTGARSNYGYTF.

CDR3 region: CASSLSRWDRGSDTQYF. CDR3 bases: TGTGCCAGCAGTTTATCGAGGTGGGACAGGGGATCAGATACGCAGTATTTT. The chain has TRBV27 and TRBJ2-3, with 10 nucleotides matching TRBD1. J gave up 4 bases and V 0 bases, and 7 bases lay outside the gene matches. The CDR3 consists of 17 residues. CDR1 is MNHEY, CDR2 SMNVEV, per germline (reference sequence).

This clonotype appeared a few times. The gene calls are TRBV4-1 and TRBJ1-2; 9 positions agree with TRBD1. V trimming: 2 bases; J trimming: 8 bases; junction bases outside the gene matches: 12. This CDR3 has 16 residues. Germline-derived CDR1 and CDR2 are MGHRA and YSYEKL. In DNA, the CDR3 is TGCGCCAGCAGCCAATCGCCGGGACAGGGCCCTGGGGGCTACACCTTC. Its protein is CASSQSPGQGPGGYTF.

Many counts were recorded for this clonotype. This sequence joins TRBV7-6 and TRBJ1-5; tentative D call: TRBD1 (6 bases). The CDR3 loop spans 14 amino acids. V lost 5 bases to trimming and J lost 5 bases, with 13 bases between them. Germline CDR1 and CDR2: SGHVS and FNYEAQ. The CDR3 nucleotides read TGTGCCAGCAGCCCCGGACAGAGGGATCAGCCCCAGCATTTT. This encodes CASSPGQRDQPQHF.

This clonotype has just a few counts. V gene TRBV6-5 combines with J gene TRBJ1-1; no clear D. Germline V gene sequence: CDR1 MNHEY, CDR2 SVGAGI. Trimming took off 0 bases at V and 0 bases at J, with 20 bases between the two ends. This CDR3 has 19 amino acids. The CDR3 DNA is TGTGCCAGCAGTTACTCGACTGGTCAGCCCATCTTTATGAACACTGAAGCTTTCTTT. Encoded protein: CASSYSTGQPIFMNTEAFF.

Turning to this clonotype: The germline gene is not matched at one end of the junction; a read error may be the cause. The rearrangement joins TRBV4-1 to TRBJ1-2; TRBD1 matches 7 bases. Germline V gives CDR1 MGHRA, CDR2 YSYEKL. The CDR3 is 13 residues long. The CDR3 DNA follows: TGTGCCAGCAGCCAGGGGGACAACTATGGCTACACCTTC. Translation gives CASSQGDNYGYTF.

This chain joins TRBV7-9 and TRBJ1-2; 9 positions match TRBD1. This CDR3 has 17 amino acids. V shed 4 bases, J shed 1 base, and the junction held 10 bases outside the gene matches. Germline lookup yields CDR1 SEHNR and CDR2 FQNEAQ (reference sequence). In DNA, the CDR3 is TGTGCCAGCAGCTCCACAGGGGGCGCCTTATTTAACTATGGCTACACCTTC. Amino acid sequence: CASSSTGGALFNYGYTF.

With respect to this clonotype: This likely comes from a read error, as the CDR3 has no conserved phenylalanine or tryptophan at its end. The chain combines TRBV5-8 with TRBJ1-6, with D unresolved. The length of the CDR3 is 14 residues. V was shortened by 0 bases and J by 3 bases, with 4 bases between the two germline ends. Germline loops: CDR1 SGHTS, CDR2 YDEGEE. Here the CDR3 reads CASSLAGYNSPLHI. The CDR3 DNA sequence: TGTGCCAGCAGCTTGGCTGGCTATAATTCACCCCTCCACATT.

This clonotype was counted only a few times. V and J are TRBV6-6 and TRBJ2-1; no clear D. Germline CDR1 and CDR2: MNHNY and SVGAGI (reference sequence). The length of the CDR3 is 13 residues. Trimming pared 2 bases from V and 6 bases from J, leaving 8 bases between. CDR3 sequence: CASSYPNSNEQFF. The CDR3 nucleotides are TGTGCCAGCAGTTACCCTAATTCCAATGAGCAGTTCTTC.

The chain employs TRBV6-6 and TRBJ2-5, with TRBD2 matching over 15 bases. Germline assignment: CDR1 MNHNY and CDR2 SVGAGI (reference sequence). This CDR3 region has 17 residues. Trimming took 2 bases from V and 1 from J; bases not matched to a gene: 2. The CDR3 DNA is TGTGCCAGCAGTTACGGGACTAGCGGGGGGAGCCAAGAGACCCAGTACTTC. Its protein is CASSYGTSGGSQETQYF.

This rearrangement joins TRBV6-2 or TRBV6-3 to TRBJ2-7; D is perhaps TRBD2 (5 bases). V gave up 6 bases and J gave up 6 bases, with 18 bases separating them. This CDR3 is 14 amino acids long. Germline values: CDR1 MNHEY, CDR2 SVGEGT. CDR3 region: CASSLDGRAAEQYV. The CDR3 DNA is TGTGCCAGCAGCCTCGACGGGCGGGCGGCCGAGCAGTACGTC.

The chain uses TRBV11-1 and TRBJ2-2; D ambiguous. V gave up 2 bases and J gave up 2 bases, with 9 bases separating them. Germline V gene data show CDR1 as SGHAT and CDR2 as FQDESV (reference sequence). The CDR3 consists of 15 residues. In DNA form, the CDR3 reads TGTGCCAGCAGCTTATTTCTAGATAACACCGGGGAGCTGTTTTTT. It translates to CASSLFLDNTGELFF.